This TCR beta chain is drawn from a study of blood T cell repertoires in COVID-19. About the study: From T cells, B-cell-depleted T cells, or PBMCs came the material, which was cDNA or gDNA.

The CDR3 runs to 13 residues. V was shortened by 6 bases and J by 11 bases, with 19 bases between the two germline ends. The V gene's germline CDR1 is SNHLY and CDR2 FYNNEI. Generated by immunoSEQ multiplex PCR, the TCRdb table keeps only in-frame clones and is missing some. The table shows tens of thousands of clones, with approximately 85% occurring only once. This receptor was identified in a human donor in a cohort sampled during active COVID-19. The chain combines TRBV2 with TRBJ1-1, with a tentative D call TRBD1 (5 bases). Source material: peripheral blood. The CDR3 nucleotides read TGTGCCAGCAGAAGGGACTCTCAAGCAAGGGCTTTCTTT. It codes for CASRRDSQARAFF.